This T cell receptor (beta chain) was recorded in a study of blood T cell repertoires in COVID-19. Study background: Whether acute or convalescent, the COVID-19 samples came from the United States, Italy and Spain. T cells, B-cell-depleted T cells, or PBMCs provided the cDNA or gDNA that served as material.

Original methodology: Researchers report that nucleated cell counts were estimated from reference gene primer amplification. The protocol was immunoSEQ multiplex PCR, while the TCRdb copy is restricted to in-frame clones and leaves out a portion. V and J calls plus clone size are reproduced from that table; the DNA served to infer D and trimming. The sample carries around 150,000 clones, almost 90% recorded once. The V end lost 1 base, the J end lost 6 bases, and 7 bases lay between the germline ends. Looked up from germline, CDR1 is SEHNR and CDR2 is FQNEAQ (reference sequence). The CDR3 sequence is 12 residues long.

This sequence was found in a man aged 50-60 years with active or convalescent COVID-19. The V gene is TRBV7-9, the J gene TRBJ2-7; no clear D. Source material: peripheral blood. The CDR3 DNA reads as TGTGCCAGCAGCTTAGGCAGAAGCGAGCAGTACTTC. Protein: CASSLGRSEQYF. The full variable domain, completed using reference TRBV7-9 and TRBJ2-7, is DTGVSQNPRHKITKRGQNVTFRCDPISEHNRLYWYRQTLGQGPEFLTYFQNEAQLEKSRLLSDRFSAERPKGSFSTLEIQRTEQGDSAMYLCASSLGRSEQYFGPGTRLTVT.